This TCR beta chain was captured by sequencing in a study of vaccination effects on CD4 cells after COVID-19. Germline V gives CDR1 MNHEY, CDR2 SMNVEV (reference sequence). Trimming cost V 5 bases and J 5 bases, with 15 bases left between them. The CDR3 has 14 amino acids. This table comes from immunoSEQ multiplex PCR, and its TCRdb copy is limited to in-frame clones, with some not included. This sample yields approximately 30,000 clones, of which approximately 82% are seen a single time; approximately 1.6% belongs to the top ten. On this clone itself: Antigen unknown.

Sequencing was preceded by expansion of antigen-specific CD4+ T cells with viral peptide pools in the ViraFEST assay. Following culture for approximately 11 days, CD4+ T cells were isolated. Each participant was given two doses of one vaccine (BNT162b2 or mRNA-1273). The receptor comes from a human donor who received a COVID-19 vaccine. Some clones in this sample may be carry-over from other donors' samples. This specimen was CD4+ T cells from PBMCs cultured with HCoV-NL63 spike peptides, taken after COVID-19 vaccination. The chain couples TRBV27 to TRBJ1-2; no clear D gene. CDR3 sequence reads: CASSIRTGAYGYTF. CDR3 coding DNA: TGTGCCAGCAGTATAAGGACGGGTGCTTATGGCTACACCTTC.